These 9 T cell receptor beta chains originate from one sample sequenced in a study of blood T cell repertoires in COVID-19. TCRdb's table, derived via immunoSEQ multiplex PCR, lists solely in-frame clones and lacks some. The sample has a few hundred thousand clones; around four fifths are singletons. The specimen sequenced was peripheral blood. These receptors were obtained from a man aged 30 to 39 who had recovered from COVID-19.

The V and J genes are TRBV7-9 and TRBJ1-1; no clear D gene. Trimming took off 1 base at V and 0 bases at J, with 9 bases between the two ends. The length of the CDR3 is 15 residues. Per the germline V gene, CDR1 is SEHNR and CDR2 is FQNEAQ (reference sequence). CDR3 bases: TGTGCCAGCAGCTTAGGTGTACATATGAACACTGAAGCTTTCTTT. It encodes CASSLGVHMNTEAFF. The entire variable domain, with the rest obtained from reference TRBV7-9 and TRBJ1-1, is as follows: DTGVSQNPRHKITKRGQNVTFRCDPISEHNRLYWYRQTLGQGPEFLTYFQNEAQLEKSRLLSDRFSAERPKGSFSTLEIQRTEQGDSAMYLCASSLGVHMNTEAFFGQGTRLTVV.

The chain uses TRBV16 and TRBJ2-2; the match to TRBD2 covers 8 bases. Trimming removed 2 bases from V and 1 base from J; junction bases left unmatched: 3. The germline V gene encodes CDR1 KGHSY and CDR2 FQNENV. The CDR3 contains 16 residues. This chain's CDR3 is CASSQQSGGNTGELFF. The CDR3 nucleotides read TGTGCCAGCAGCCAACAAAGCGGGGGGAACACCGGGGAGCTGTTTTTT.

This clone was recorded a few times. V and J are TRBV11-2 and TRBJ2-2; no firm D call. Germline CDR1 SGHAT, CDR2 FQNNGV. This CDR3 contains 16 residues. The ends were cut back, 1 base at V and 6 bases at J, with 15 bases in the middle. The CDR3: CASSLVPPAIAGELFF. CDR3 bases: TGTGCCAGCAGCTTAGTCCCCCCTGCTATTGCCGGGGAGCTGTTTTTT. The entire variable domain, with the rest obtained from reference TRBV11-2 and TRBJ2-2, is as follows: EAGVAQSPRYKIIEKRQSVAFWCNPISGHATLYWYQQILGQGPKLLIQFQNNGVVDDSQLPKDRFSAERLKGVDSTLKIQPAKLEDSAVYLCASSLVPPAIAGELFFGEGSRLTVL.

The gene calls are TRBV6-5 and TRBJ1-5; 7 bases fit TRBD1. This CDR3 contains 14 residues. Germline V gives CDR1 MNHEY, CDR2 SVGAGI. After removal of 6 bases from V and 5 bases from J, the junction contained 7 bases not matched to a gene. CDR3: CASSGDREDQPQHF. For the CDR3, the DNA is TGTGCCAGCAGCGGAGACAGGGAGGATCAGCCCCAGCATTTT.

Points on this clone: This sample includes further DNA sequences coding for the same CDR3. This chain uses TRBV5-1 with TRBJ2-1; tentative D call: TRBD2 (7 bases). The CDR3 has 15 residues. CDR1 and CDR2 from the germline V gene are SGHRS and YFSETQ. Trimming pared 0 bases from V and 7 bases from J, leaving 14 bases between. CDR3 nucleotide sequence: TGCGCCAGCAGCTTGGAGTGGGGGGGCCATAATGAGCAGTTCTTC. This translates into CASSLEWGGHNEQFF.

This clone was recorded only once. The chain has TRBV10-3 and TRBJ2-1, with D possibly TRBD2 on 6 matching bases. Germline V gene sequence: CDR1 ENHRY, CDR2 SYGVKD. This CDR3 is 14 amino acids long. Trimming pared 6 bases from V and 3 bases from J, leaving 12 bases between. The CDR3 is CAIRGSGGYNEQFF. The DNA of the CDR3 is TGTGCCATCAGGGGTAGCGGAGGCTACAATGAGCAGTTCTTC.

This chain connects TRBV23-1 to TRBJ1-1; possibly TRBD1 for D (6 bases). TRBV23-1 is assigned to the ORF class and has an uncertain function. The CDR3 contains 15 residues. Trimming stripped 6 bases from V and 1 base from J, with 15 bases between. The CDR3 coding sequence is TGCGCCAGCAGGCCCCTACAGGGCCAGAACACTGAAGCTTTCTTT. Protein product: CASRPLQGQNTEAFF.

In DNA, the CDR3 is TGTGCCAGCAGTCAGGACAGGGGGGCTGAACTGTTTTTT. It codes for CASSQDRGAELFF. The V gene is TRBV6-5, the J gene TRBJ1-4; 10 positions match TRBD1. This CDR3 has 13 residues. Germline lookup yields CDR1 MNHEY and CDR2 SVGAGI. Trimming removed 5 bases from V and 12 bases from J; junction bases left unmatched: 6.

The genes are TRBV9 and TRBJ1-2, with D possibly being TRBD1 (6 bases). The CDR3 sequence is 13 residues long. Germline V gene data show CDR1 as SGDLS and CDR2 as YYNGEE. The ends were cut back, 0 bases at V and 6 bases at J, with 9 bases in the middle. The CDR3 here is CASSVGPGDGYTF. The CDR3 coding sequence is TGTGCCAGCAGCGTAGGACCAGGGGATGGCTACACCTTC.